This T cell receptor beta chain comes out of a study of blood T cell repertoires in COVID-19. Profiled with immunoSEQ multiplex PCR; TCRdb holds only in-frame clones, not every one. The table lists more than 250,000 clones, around 91% of them singletons. Germline trimming cut 2 bases from V and 2 bases from J; bases unmatched to any gene: 2. The CDR3 extends over 15 amino acids. The germline CDR1 and CDR2 sequences are LGHNA and YSLEER. Sequencing was done on a sample of PBMCs or T cells enriched from blood (not recorded which). The chain joins TRBV4-3 to TRBJ2-7; 11 nucleotides line up with TRBD2. The receptor's source is a woman between 18 and 29 years old with acute COVID-19. In DNA, the CDR3 is TGCGCCAGCAGCCAACGACTAGCGGGACCCTACGAGCAGTACTTC. Translation: CASSQRLAGPYEQYF.